This entry lists 22 T cell receptor beta chains sequenced from one sample in a study of T cell changes during pregnancy in multiple sclerosis. Repertoires were generated with immunoSEQ multiplex PCR, while TCRdb's copy carries only in-frame clones and drops some. The sample contains about 18,000 clones, more than 75% of which appear only once. The sample consisted of CD8+ T cells from peripheral blood mononuclear cells, taken after pregnancy. The receptors were sampled from a female donor with multiple sclerosis, enrolled in a pregnancy study.

This clone was seen just once. The rearrangement links TRBV5-1 to TRBJ1-4, with D tentatively TRBD1 (5 bases). Trimming removed 0 bases at V and 13 bases at J, with 7 bases between. The CDR3 runs to 11 residues. Germline V gene lookup returns CDR1 SGHRS and CDR2 YFSETQ. DNA of the CDR3: TGCGCCAGCAGCTTGGGCGGGGCACTGTTTTTT. Protein: CASSLGGALFF.

The chain couples TRBV9 to TRBJ2-5; 8 nucleotides line up with TRBD1. The germline gives CDR1 SGDLS, CDR2 YYNGEE. This CDR3 is 15 amino acids long. V was pared by 3 bases and J by 2 bases, with 6 bases of the junction left unmatched. The CDR3, as DNA: TGTGCCAGCAGCGCCGGACAGGGACGTCAAGAGACCCAGTACTTC. Its translation: CASSAGQGRQETQYF.

This chain connects TRBV11-2 to TRBJ2-7; 7 nucleotides line up with TRBD2. After removal of 5 bases from V and 6 bases from J, the junction contained 7 bases not matched to a gene. From germline, CDR1 is SGHAT and CDR2 FQNNGV. This CDR3 has 13 residues. The CDR3 region is CASSTETGGEQYF. CDR3 nucleotides: TGTGCCAGCAGCACAGAGACGGGAGGCGAGCAGTACTTC.

The J gene is TRBJ2-1, the V gene TRBV2; a possible D gene is TRBD2 (5 bases). Trimming left V 6 bases short and J 3 bases short, with 15 bases between. CDR3 size: 15 residues. Germline V gives CDR1 SNHLY, CDR2 FYNNEI. CDR3 DNA: TGTGCCAGCAGCGTAGCTAGCCATTTCTACAATGAGCAGTTCTTC. Encoded protein: CASSVASHFYNEQFF.

The chain is built from TRBV2 and TRBJ1-2; D may be TRBD1 (6 bases). The germline V gene encodes CDR1 SNHLY and CDR2 FYNNEI. The CDR3 has 13 amino acids. V was pared by 7 bases and J by 10 bases, with 19 bases between. Here the CDR3 DNA reads TGTGCCAGCAACCCAAGGGGGACCACTTTCTACACCTTC. This sequence encodes CASNPRGTTFYTF.

This clone counts as medium-sized. As DNA, the CDR3 is TGTGCCAGCAGTGATAATAGCTTTGATGAGCAGTTCTTC. Protein product: CASSDNSFDEQFF. V is TRBV6-4 and J is TRBJ2-1; D not resolved. CDR3 length: 13 residues. V lost 3 bases and J lost 8, with 11 bases in between. Germline V gene data show CDR1 as MRHNA and CDR2 as SNTAGT.

V usage is TRBV27 and J usage is TRBJ1-4, with D possibly matching TRBD1 (6 bases). There are 15 residues in the CDR3. Between the trimmed V and J ends, which lost 0 bases and 8 bases, there was a span of 13 bases. CDR1 is MNHEY and CDR2 is SMNVEV in the germline V gene (reference sequence). CDR3 amino acids: CASSLSPGVGEKLFF. The CDR3 DNA sequence: TGTGCCAGCAGTTTATCTCCAGGGGTGGGAGAAAAACTGTTTTTT.

V usage is TRBV6-6 and J usage is TRBJ2-7, with 8 bases lining up with TRBD2. Trimming cost V 0 bases and J 1 base; bases outside gene matches: 5. CDR1 is MNHNY and CDR2 is SVGAGI in the germline V gene (reference sequence). This CDR3 contains 16 residues. CDR3 sequence (DNA): TGTGCCAGCAGTTACTCTACGACTAGCGCGTCCTACGAGCAGTACTTC. This gives the protein CASSYSTTSASYEQYF.

The J gene is TRBJ1-1, the V gene TRBV9, with a weak D call TRBD1 (6 bases). The CDR3 is 16 amino acids. Germline values: CDR1 SGDLS, CDR2 YYNGEE. Between the trimmed V and J ends, which lost 2 bases and 1 base, there was a span of 15 bases. CDR3 nucleotide sequence: TGTGCCAGCAGCGTGCCGGTGACAGGCGAGAACACTGAAGCTTTCTTT. Residues: CASSVPVTGENTEAFF.

The chain is built from TRBV13 and TRBJ2-5, with 11 bases fitting TRBD2. The CDR3 totals 16 residues. J was trimmed by 1 base and V by 4 bases; bases with no gene match: 5. The germline V gene encodes CDR1 PRHDT and CDR2 FYEKMQ (reference sequence). This chain's CDR3 is CASSSGLAGAQETQYF. In DNA, the CDR3 is TGTGCCAGCAGCTCTGGACTAGCGGGTGCCCAAGAGACCCAGTACTTC.

The chain combines TRBV30 with TRBJ2-7, with 12 positions matching TRBD2. The V and J ends lost 3 bases and 5 bases, in that order; junction bases with no gene match: 8. Germline-derived CDR1 and CDR2 are GTSNPN and SVGIG (reference sequence). The CDR3 length is 15 residues. The CDR3 DNA is TGTGCCTGGAGGCTGGGACTAGCGGGTAATGACGAGCAGTACTTC. Translation: CAWRLGLAGNDEQYF.

CDR3 in DNA: TGCGCCAGCAGAACTAGCGACCCCTACGAGCAGTACTTC. Protein sequence: CASRTSDPYEQYF. This chain links TRBV10-1 with TRBJ2-7, with TRBD2 matching 7 bases. V lost 6 bases, J lost 2 bases, and 4 bases stayed unmatched. Germline V gene lookup returns CDR1 WNHNN and CDR2 SYGVQD (reference sequence). This CDR3 contains 13 residues.

V usage is TRBV27 and J usage is TRBJ2-3, with 7 bases matching TRBD1. The germline V gene has CDR1 MNHEY and CDR2 SMNVEV (reference sequence). Trimming cost V 5 bases and J 1 base; bases outside gene matches: 9. This CDR3 has 16 amino acids. CDR3 DNA sequence: TGTGCCAGCAGTATCCTACAGGGGCATGGCACAGATACGCAGTATTTT. As protein: CASSILQGHGTDTQYF.

The chain carries TRBV19 and TRBJ2-2; tentatively, D is TRBD2 (5 bases). The V end lost 7 bases, the J end lost 1 base, and 10 bases lay between the germline ends. In germline, CDR1 is LNHDA, CDR2 SQIVND (reference sequence). The CDR3 loop spans 14 amino acids. In nucleotides, the CDR3 is TGTGCCAGTATTGACTACCGGAACACCGGGGAGCTGTTTTTT. Amino acids: CASIDYRNTGELFF.

This chain joins TRBV25-1 and TRBJ1-1; D remains ambiguous. Germline CDR1 and CDR2: MGHDK and SYGVNS. The CDR3 covers 11 residues. V was cut by 7 bases and J by 11 bases, with 14 bases left in between. This CDR3 is CASTLAGLAFF. Here the CDR3 DNA reads TGTGCCAGCACGCTGGCAGGCTTGGCTTTCTTT.

The rearrangement joins TRBV7-9 to TRBJ1-4; 7 positions agree with TRBD1. The junction had 6 bases not matched to a gene; V was cut back by 5 bases and J by 0 bases. The germline V gene encodes CDR1 SEHNR and CDR2 FQNEAQ (reference sequence). This CDR3 region has 16 residues. In DNA form, the CDR3 reads TGTGCCAGCAGCACCGGACAGGCAGCAACTAATGAAAAACTGTTTTTT. It specifies CASSTGQAATNEKLFF.

The genes are TRBV4-3 and TRBJ2-7, with 8 nucleotides matching TRBD2. The V gene end was trimmed by 0 bases and the J gene end by 3 bases; junction bases not matched to a gene: 1. The CDR3 has 14 amino acids. In germline, CDR1 is LGHNA, CDR2 YSLEER. In DNA form, the CDR3 reads TGCGCCAGCAGCCAAGACCGGGGGGGCTACGAGCAGTACTTC. It translates to CASSQDRGGYEQYF.

The chain is built from TRBV28 and TRBJ2-5; D is ambiguous. Germline CDR1 reads MDHEN; CDR2 reads SYDVKM. The V gene lost 3 bases and the J gene lost 5 bases, with 13 bases spanning the gap. The CDR3 is made up of 14 amino acids. CDR3 amino acids: CASSLAPGLETQYF. CDR3 DNA: TGTGCCAGCAGTTTGGCCCCTGGGCTGGAGACCCAGTACTTC.

This rearrangement joins TRBV7-3 to TRBJ1-6; maybe TRBD1 (5 bases). V gave up 5 bases and J gave up 6 bases, with 11 bases separating them. This CDR3 has 14 amino acids. CDR1 SGHTA and CDR2 FQGTGA come from the germline V gene. CDR3: CASSPTGGNSPLHF. For the CDR3, the DNA is TGTGCCAGCAGCCCCACGGGGGGTAATTCACCCCTCCACTTT.

The chain couples TRBV9 to TRBJ2-3; 7 bases map to TRBD2. The CDR3 totals 12 residues. Germline loops: CDR1 SGDLS, CDR2 YYNGEE. CDR3 bases: TGTGCACCCGGGGGGAGCACAGATACGCAGTATTTT. It specifies CAPGGSTDTQYF.

The genes are TRBV15 and TRBJ1-5, with D unclear. V was clipped by 1 base and J by 0 bases, with 16 bases between them. Germline assignment: CDR1 LNHNV and CDR2 YYDKDF (reference sequence). CDR3 length equals 18 residues. The CDR3 is CATSRARWERYSNQPQHF. CDR3 DNA: TGTGCCACCAGCAGAGCCCGGTGGGAGAGATATAGCAATCAGCCCCAGCATTTT.

The chain joins TRBV10-2 to TRBJ2-7; TRBD1 agrees at 8 bases. CDR1 WSHSY and CDR2 SAAADI come from the germline V gene. This CDR3 is built from 15 residues. The trim removed 5 bases at V and 6 bases at J, leaving 12 bases unmatched. CDR3: CASSHGQGGRGEQYF. The CDR3 DNA sequence: TGCGCCAGCAGTCATGGACAGGGCGGGCGAGGCGAGCAGTACTTC.